The T cell receptor beta chain described here comes from a study of cytomegalovirus exposure and HLA in healthy donors. This clone was seen more than once but under ten times. The CDR3 extends over 17 amino acids. With V trimmed by 5 bases and J by 5 bases, 10 bases remained unmatched. The germline V gene has CDR1 SGHAT and CDR2 FQNNGV. It was with 60 Vbeta and 13 Jbeta primers that the PCR ran. Using immunoSEQ multiplex PCR, the repertoire was profiled, and TCRdb retains in-frame clones only, with some absent. The sample has more than 95,000 clones, about 10% seen once; the top ten hold about 4.6%. This receptor was taken from a young woman in good health and CMV-seropositive. The sample taken for sequencing was PBMCs. V gene TRBV11-2 combines with J gene TRBJ2-1, with TRBD2 matching 12 bases. CDR3 DNA: TGTGCCAGCAGCCCCCGGACTAGCGGGATGTTAGACAATGAGCAGTTCTTC. Its translation: CASSPRTSGMLDNEQFF.